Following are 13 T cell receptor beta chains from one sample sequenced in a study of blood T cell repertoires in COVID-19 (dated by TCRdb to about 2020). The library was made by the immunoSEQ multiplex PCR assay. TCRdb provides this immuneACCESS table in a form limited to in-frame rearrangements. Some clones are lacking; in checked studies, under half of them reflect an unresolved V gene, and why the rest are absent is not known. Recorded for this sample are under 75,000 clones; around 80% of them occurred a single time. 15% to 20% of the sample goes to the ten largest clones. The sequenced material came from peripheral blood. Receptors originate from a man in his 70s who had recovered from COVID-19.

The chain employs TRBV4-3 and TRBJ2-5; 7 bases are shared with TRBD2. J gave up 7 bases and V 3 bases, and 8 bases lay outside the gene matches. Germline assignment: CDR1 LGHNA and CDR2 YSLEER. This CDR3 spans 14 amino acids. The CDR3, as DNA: TGCGCCAGCAGCCAGAGCGGGGACCTTGGGACCCAGTACTTC. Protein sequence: CASSQSGDLGTQYF.

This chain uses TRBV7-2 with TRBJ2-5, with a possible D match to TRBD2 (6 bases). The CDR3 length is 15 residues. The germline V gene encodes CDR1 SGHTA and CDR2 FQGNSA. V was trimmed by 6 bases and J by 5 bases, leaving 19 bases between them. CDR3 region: CASSSTGTSTETQYF. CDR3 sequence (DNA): TGTGCCAGCAGTAGTACCGGGACTTCAACGGAGACCCAGTACTTC.

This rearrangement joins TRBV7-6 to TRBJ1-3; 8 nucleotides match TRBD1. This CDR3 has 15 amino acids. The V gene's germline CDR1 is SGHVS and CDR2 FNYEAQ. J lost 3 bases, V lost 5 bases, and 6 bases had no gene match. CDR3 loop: CASSPQGAGGNTIYF. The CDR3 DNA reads TGTGCCAGCAGCCCGCAGGGGGCCGGTGGAAACACCATATATTTT.

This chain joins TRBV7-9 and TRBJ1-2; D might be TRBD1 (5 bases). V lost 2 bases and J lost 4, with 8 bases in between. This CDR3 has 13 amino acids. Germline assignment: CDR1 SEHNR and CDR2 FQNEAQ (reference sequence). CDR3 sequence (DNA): TGTGCCAGCAGCTTATCCCAGGGCTATGGCTACACCTTC. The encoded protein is CASSLSQGYGYTF. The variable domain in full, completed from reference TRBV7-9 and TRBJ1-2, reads DTGVSQNPRHKITKRGQNVTFRCDPISEHNRLYWYRQTLGQGPEFLTYFQNEAQLEKSRLLSDRFSAERPKGSFSTLEIQRTEQGDSAMYLCASSLSQGYGYTFGSGTRLTVV.

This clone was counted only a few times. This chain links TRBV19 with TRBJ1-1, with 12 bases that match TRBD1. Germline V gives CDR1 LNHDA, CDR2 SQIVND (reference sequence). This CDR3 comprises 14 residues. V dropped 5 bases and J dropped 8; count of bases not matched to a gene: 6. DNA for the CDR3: TGTGCCAGTAGTCACACCGGGACAGGGGGCGAAGCTTTCTTT. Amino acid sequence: CASSHTGTGGEAFF.

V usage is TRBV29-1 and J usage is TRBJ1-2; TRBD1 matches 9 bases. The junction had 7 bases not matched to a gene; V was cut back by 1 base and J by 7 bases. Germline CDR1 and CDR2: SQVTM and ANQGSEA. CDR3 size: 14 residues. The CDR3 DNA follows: TGCAGCGTTGAAGGGGACAGGGTGTCGCGTGGCTACACCTTC. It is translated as CSVEGDRVSRGYTF.

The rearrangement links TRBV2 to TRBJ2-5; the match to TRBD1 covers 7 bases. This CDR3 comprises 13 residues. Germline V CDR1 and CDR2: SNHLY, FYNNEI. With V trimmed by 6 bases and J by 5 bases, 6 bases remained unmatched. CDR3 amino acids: CASRRGQEETQYF. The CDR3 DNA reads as TGTGCCAGCAGGAGGGGGCAGGAGGAGACCCAGTACTTC.

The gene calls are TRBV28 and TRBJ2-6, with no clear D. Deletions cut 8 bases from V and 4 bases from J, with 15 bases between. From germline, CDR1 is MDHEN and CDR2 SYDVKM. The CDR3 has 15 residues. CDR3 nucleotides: TGTGCCAGCGGCCAGGCTCTCGCCGGGGCCAACGTCCTGACTTTC. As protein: CASGQALAGANVLTF.

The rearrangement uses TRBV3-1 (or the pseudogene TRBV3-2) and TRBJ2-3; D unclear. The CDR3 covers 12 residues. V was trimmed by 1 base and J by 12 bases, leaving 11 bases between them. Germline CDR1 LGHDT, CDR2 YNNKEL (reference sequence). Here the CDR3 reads CASSQVISRQYF. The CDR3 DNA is TGTGCCAGCAGCCAAGTTATTAGTAGACAGTATTTT.

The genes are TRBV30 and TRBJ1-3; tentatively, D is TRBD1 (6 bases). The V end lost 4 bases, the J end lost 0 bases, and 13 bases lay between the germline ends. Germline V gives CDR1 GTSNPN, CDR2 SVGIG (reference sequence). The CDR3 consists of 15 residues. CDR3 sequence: CAWTGDRPSGNTIYF. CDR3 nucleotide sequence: TGTGCCTGGACAGGAGACAGGCCCTCTGGAAACACCATATATTTT.

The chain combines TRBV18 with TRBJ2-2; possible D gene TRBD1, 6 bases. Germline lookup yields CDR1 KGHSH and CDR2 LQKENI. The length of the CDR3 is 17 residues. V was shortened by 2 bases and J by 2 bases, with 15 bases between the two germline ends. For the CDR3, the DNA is TGTGCCAGCTCACCATCCAGGGGCGCGACTAACACCGGGGAGCTGTTTTTT. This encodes CASSPSRGATNTGELFF. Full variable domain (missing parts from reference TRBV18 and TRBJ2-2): NAGVMQNPRHLVRRRGQEARLRCSPMKGHSHVYWYRQLPEEGLKFMVYLQKENIIDESGMPKERFSAEFPKEGPSILRIQQVVRGDSAAYFCASSPSRGATNTGELFFGEGSRLTVL.

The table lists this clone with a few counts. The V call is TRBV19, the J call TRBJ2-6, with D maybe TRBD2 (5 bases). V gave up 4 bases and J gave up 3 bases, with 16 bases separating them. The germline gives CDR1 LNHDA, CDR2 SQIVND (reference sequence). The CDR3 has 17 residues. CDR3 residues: CASSRRPGTIGANVLTF. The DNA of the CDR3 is TGTGCCAGTAGTAGGAGACCGGGAACGATTGGGGCCAACGTCCTGACTTTC.

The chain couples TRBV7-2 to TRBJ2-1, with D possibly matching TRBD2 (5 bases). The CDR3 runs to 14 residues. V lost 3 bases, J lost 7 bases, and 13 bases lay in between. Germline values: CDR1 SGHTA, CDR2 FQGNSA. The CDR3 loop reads CASSLAGEPNEQFF. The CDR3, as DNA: TGTGCCAGCAGCTTGGCGGGCGAGCCTAATGAGCAGTTCTTC.